These T cell receptor beta chains were read from a single sample in a study of graft-versus-host responses after intestinal transplantation. Assay: immunoSEQ multiplex PCR; the TCRdb copy retains only in-frame clones and omits some. The sample holds about 41,000 clones, roughly 95% seen once. No antigen has been identified for these receptors. The sample in question was unstimulated CD8+ T cells sorted from spleen or lymph node cells, obtained before transplant. These receptors were obtained from a human donor who was the organ donor for an intestinal transplant. Each CDR3 is given without its conserved first and last residue. Fields, in order: V gene, CDR3 protein.

V: TRBV6-5; CDR3: ASSYSGQGEDTQY
V: TRBV7-3; CDR3: ASSLTTGEYNEQF
V: TRBV6-6; CDR3: ASSWSETQY
V: TRBV27; CDR3: ASSLGVPGYGYT
V: TRBV18; CDR3: ASSPPRGNSPLH
V: TRBV29-1; CDR3: SVAGTGYGEQF
V: TRBV29-1; CDR3: SVESGDSYEQY
V: TRBV6-6; CDR3: ASSYNSGNTIY
V: TRBV7-8; CDR3: ASSLGLHQPQH
V: TRBV13; CDR3: ASSSGIRETQY
V: TRBV4-3; CDR3: ASSQDPGTGNEKLF
V: TRBV7-9; CDR3: ASSLSQGAYYEQY
V: TRBV4-3; CDR3: ASSQQEWTEAF
V: TRBV5-6; CDR3: ASSQDWNAYEQY
V: TRBV19; CDR3: ASSISGGVYNEQF
V: TRBV9; CDR3: ASNEGWDFLVDTQY
V: TRBV6-1; CDR3: ASSEQGWNSDTQY
V: TRBV2; CDR3: ATFLAGGPTYLNEQF
V: TRBV6-5; CDR3: ASSYSVGDGYT
V: TRBV4-1; CDR3: ASSHPTGTTTYTDTQY
V: TRBV7-2; CDR3: ASSQLPLRGTQY
V: TRBV19; CDR3: ASRITQYTDTQY
V: TRBV14; CDR3: ASSQDRKKRGAIYNEQF
V: TRBV7-9; CDR3: ASSSGQNEKLF
V: TRBV19; CDR3: ASSRAGGSYEQY